The subject of this entry is one T cell receptor beta chain. Its antigen is currently unknown. From germline, CDR1 is SGHTA and CDR2 FQGNSA. Trimming left V 5 bases short and J 3 bases short, with 17 bases between. The CDR3 covers 15 residues. This record belongs to a study of T-cell memory formation after mild COVID-19. Study-level background: TCR clusters were mostly confined to one donor each.

TCRdb fed the 5' RACE reads into MiXCR, producing one record per CDR3 protein. Among about 130,000 distinct CDR3 sequences listed, around 6.3% were seen once. Findings and limits, study-wide: From day 15 to 85, contracting clones were balanced between CD4 and CD8, whereas later expanders leaned toward CD4+.

This sequence joins TRBV7-2 and TRBJ2-7; D is perhaps TRBD2 (7 bases). The material sequenced was PBMCs or a T cell subset sorted from them (not recorded which). The receptor was isolated from an adult woman who had mild COVID-19 (a few samples of this study predate the infection). Cell type and time point are not known. CDR3 nucleotide sequence: TGTGCCAGCAGCATAAAGGGGGGGGACTACTACGAGCAGTACTTC. Translating it yields CASSIKGGDYYEQYF.